The present T cell receptor beta chain was sequenced within a study of molecular identifiers for immune sequencing clone quantification. Study-level findings and limits: Should identical TCR molecules share a barcode, the sizes of highly expanded clones could be underestimated. Beyond 20 RNA copies, clones held over 99% of effector molecules, compared with under 1% in naive cells.

Using its own MiXCR run on the PCR reads, TCRdb lists one record per CDR3 protein. In the table there are around 470,000 distinct CDR3 sequences, about 25% of which are singletons. As to this clonotype: Its antigen is not identified. A single base separates this from a much larger clone, so it may be a read error.

V gave up 6 bases and J gave up 6 bases, with 16 bases separating them. The germline gives CDR1 MNHEY, CDR2 SVGEGT. The CDR3 runs to 14 residues. Specimen: naive CD8+ T cells from blood, with Jurkat cell RNA spiked in. Subset described: FACS-sorted CD8+CD4-CCR7+CD45RA+ naive T cells. The sequence was collected from a human donor in good health. Some libraries in this study had Jurkat cell RNA spiked in. V is TRBV6-2 or TRBV6-3 and J is TRBJ2-3; D is undetermined. The DNA for the CDR3 is TGTGCCAGCAGGATTTACAGACCAGCTGATACGCAGTATTTT. Translation gives CASRIYRPADTQYF.